The 5 T cell receptor beta chains reported below all come from one sample, sequenced in a study of stem cell transplantation in POMP-related autoinflammatory disease. Profiling relied on immunoSEQ multiplex PCR, and the TCRdb table lists in-frame clones only, not all of them. The table shows around 26,000 clones, with about 81% occurring only once. Sequenced here: CD4+ T cells from PBMCs, sampled before stem cell transplantation. These receptors were obtained from a human donor with POMP-related autoinflammation and immune dysregulation (PRAID).

This clone was seen only once. J is TRBJ2-1 and V is TRBV19; 8 bases fit TRBD2. The CDR3 totals 15 residues. Losses at the gene ends were 5 bases for V and 2 bases for J; bases not matched to a gene: 5. From germline, CDR1 is LNHDA and CDR2 SQIVND (reference sequence). The CDR3 DNA follows: TGTGCCAGTAGTTTCCAGCGGGAGCCCTACAATGAGCAGTTCTTC. It yields the protein CASSFQREPYNEQFF.

This clone was seen a few times. The chain links TRBV2 to TRBJ1-3, with unresolved D. The CDR3 loop spans 14 amino acids. The V gene's germline CDR1 is SNHLY and CDR2 FYNNEI. V was pared by 6 bases and J by 7 bases, with 16 bases between. The CDR3 protein is CASSALGSGNTIYF. In DNA, the CDR3 is TGTGCCAGCAGCGCCCTAGGGTCCGGGAACACCATATATTTT.

This clone was recorded once. The rearrangement uses TRBV2 and TRBJ1-4, with TRBD1 matching 9 bases. The germline V gene encodes CDR1 SNHLY and CDR2 FYNNEI. The junction had 6 bases not matched to a gene; V was cut back by 8 bases and J by 2 bases. The CDR3 is 15 residues long. The CDR3 here is CASGIQGATNEKLFF. The CDR3, as DNA: TGTGCCAGCGGGATACAGGGGGCCACTAATGAAAAACTGTTTTTT.

The V and J genes are TRBV18 and TRBJ1-5; D possibly corresponds to TRBD1 (6 bases). Germline V gene sequence: CDR1 KGHSH, CDR2 LQKENI. The germline V and J ends were trimmed by 6 bases and 1 base, with 10 bases remaining between them. The CDR3 spans 14 residues. The CDR3 DNA reads TGTGCCAGCTCGTCGGGACAAAGCAATCAGCCCCAGCATTTT. Residues: CASSSGQSNQPQHF.

The rearrangement joins TRBV28 to TRBJ1-2; D not certain. Trimming took 3 bases from V and 8 from J, leaving 10 bases between them. There are 12 residues in the CDR3. Germline V gene sequence: CDR1 MDHEN, CDR2 SYDVKM. The CDR3 is CASSLFDLGYTF. The CDR3 DNA follows: TGTGCCAGCAGTTTGTTCGACTTGGGCTACACCTTC.